These 5 T cell receptor beta chains came from one sample sequenced in a study of tumor-infiltrating lymphocytes in primary liver carcinoma. Unsorted bulk tissue, about 17-34 mg of it, served as the source for co-extraction of RNA and DNA. Starting material of approximately 500 ng total RNA yielded TCR beta cDNA via a constant-region primer. Three nested multiplex PCR rounds of slightly modified ARM-PCR generated TCR beta libraries. PCR rounds one and two used TRBV1-TRBV30 forward primers with a C-beta reverse primer for roughly 10 cycles each. TCRdb called the multiplex PCR reads again in MiXCR, with one record for every CDR3 protein. The data show fewer than 90,000 distinct CDR3 sequences, 72% seen once. Sequenced material: liver tumor tissue from sampling region 1. Indicated subset: tumor region T1, superior pole. These receptors originate from a man aged 40-49 years with primary liver carcinoma and hepatitis B virus infection.

This chain joins TRBV2 and TRBJ2-3; 7 bases fit TRBD2. Germline V gene lookup returns CDR1 SNHLY and CDR2 FYNNEI. The CDR3 contains 12 residues. V lost 7 bases to trimming and J lost 8 bases; unmatched junction nucleotides: 6. The CDR3 DNA sequence: TGTGCCAGCACTAGCGGTGCGGGTACGCAGTATTTT. Residues: CASTSGAGTQYF.

Notes on this clonotype: One end of the junction is discordant with germline, which a read error may explain. The V call is TRBV14, the J call TRBJ2-1, with D unresolved. Per germline, CDR1 SGHDN and CDR2 FVKESK. The CDR3 has 14 amino acids. The DNA of the CDR3 is TGTGCCAGGAGCCTGTCCCCCCGGTGGAATGAGCAGTCCTTC. Its translation: CARSLSPRWNEQSF.

The chain carries TRBV6-6 and TRBJ2-3; possible D gene TRBD2, 5 bases. The CDR3 runs 14 residues. V gave up 4 bases and J gave up 7 bases, with 15 bases separating them. Looked up from germline, CDR1 is MNHNY and CDR2 is SVGAGI (reference sequence). CDR3 coding DNA: TGTGCCAGCAGTTTCCTAGCTGGAACATATACGCAGTATTTT. Protein sequence: CASSFLAGTYTQYF.

V gene TRBV5-5 combines with J gene TRBJ2-7; 7 bases align to TRBD2. Germline loops: CDR1 SGHKS, CDR2 YYEKEE (reference sequence). Losses at the gene ends were 5 bases for V and 8 bases for J; bases not matched to a gene: 19. CDR3 size: 16 residues. The CDR3 reads CASSPTVGLDSHKQYF. The CDR3 DNA sequence: TGTGCCAGCAGTCCTACTGTCGGACTAGATTCTCACAAGCAGTACTTC.

This clonotype has only one observation. The junction departs from the called germline gene at one end, perhaps through a read error. The chain couples TRBV5-4 to TRBJ2-7; 10 bases agree with TRBD2. This CDR3 region has 15 residues. Germline V gene sequence: CDR1 SGHNT, CDR2 YYREEE (reference sequence). This CDR3 is CASSLGLAATYEQYF. The CDR3 nucleotides read TGTGCCAGCAGCCTAGGACTAGCGGCAACCTACGAGCAGTATTTC.